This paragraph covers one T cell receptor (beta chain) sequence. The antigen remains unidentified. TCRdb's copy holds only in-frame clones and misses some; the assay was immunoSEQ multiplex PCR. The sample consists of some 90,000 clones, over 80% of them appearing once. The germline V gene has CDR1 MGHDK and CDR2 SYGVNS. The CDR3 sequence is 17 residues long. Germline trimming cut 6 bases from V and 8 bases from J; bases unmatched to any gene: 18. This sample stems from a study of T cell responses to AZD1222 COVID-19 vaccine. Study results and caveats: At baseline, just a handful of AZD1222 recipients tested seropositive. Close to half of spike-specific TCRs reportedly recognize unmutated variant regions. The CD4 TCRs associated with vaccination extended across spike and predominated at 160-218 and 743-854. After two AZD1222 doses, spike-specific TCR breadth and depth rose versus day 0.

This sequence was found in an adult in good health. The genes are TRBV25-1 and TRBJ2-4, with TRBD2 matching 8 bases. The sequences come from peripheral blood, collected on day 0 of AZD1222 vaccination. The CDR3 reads CASRAQISGTNRDIQYF. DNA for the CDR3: TGTGCCAGCAGGGCCCAGATTAGCGGGACGAATAGAGACATTCAGTACTTC.